The present T cell receptor beta chain was sequenced within a study of cytomegalovirus exposure and HLA in healthy donors. Details on this clone: As yet, its antigen is unknown.

The study's findings and limits: Most TCR sequences were seen very rarely across donors, but some public TCRs occurred in many. Of the V segments, some could not be distinguished, including TRBV6-2 and TRBV6-3, and were excluded. The records held CMV serostatus as the only immune exposure information. Later analysis reportedly placed an Asian-associated ancestry cluster below the approximately 700-donor mean in N-insertions.

The PCR made use of 60 Vbeta and 13 Jbeta primers. Here immunoSEQ multiplex PCR was the method, and the copy in TCRdb shows in-frame clones only, minus some. Here the sample spans about 72,000 clones, 65% to 70% being singletons. V was pared by 8 bases and J by 8 bases, with 13 bases of the junction left unmatched. CDR1 SGHVS and CDR2 FNYEAQ come from the germline V gene. The CDR3 runs to 14 residues. The material sequenced was PBMCs. The sequence came from a man aged 40-49 years in good health and CMV-seropositive. The rearrangement uses TRBV7-6 and TRBJ1-2, with TRBD1 matching over 8 bases. The CDR3 loop reads CASSTPGQEKGYTF. For the CDR3, the DNA is TGTGCCAGCTCGACCCCGGGACAGGAGAAAGGCTACACCTTC.